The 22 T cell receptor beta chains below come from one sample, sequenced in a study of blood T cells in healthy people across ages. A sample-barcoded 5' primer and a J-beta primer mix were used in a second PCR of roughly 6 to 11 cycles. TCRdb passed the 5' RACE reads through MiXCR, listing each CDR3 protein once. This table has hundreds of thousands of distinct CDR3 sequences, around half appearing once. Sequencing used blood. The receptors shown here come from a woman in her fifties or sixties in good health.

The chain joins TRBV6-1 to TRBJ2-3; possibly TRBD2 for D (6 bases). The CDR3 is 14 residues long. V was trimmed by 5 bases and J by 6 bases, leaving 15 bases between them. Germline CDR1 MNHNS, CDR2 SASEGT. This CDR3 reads CASSLSPRGDTQYF. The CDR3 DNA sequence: TGTGCCAGCAGTCTTAGCCCCCGGGGGGATACGCAGTATTTT.

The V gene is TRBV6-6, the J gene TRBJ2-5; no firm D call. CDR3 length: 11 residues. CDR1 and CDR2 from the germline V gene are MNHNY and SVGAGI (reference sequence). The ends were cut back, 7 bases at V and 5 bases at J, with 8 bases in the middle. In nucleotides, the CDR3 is TGTGCCAGCACCGGCTCCGAGACCCAGTACTTC. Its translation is CASTGSETQYF.

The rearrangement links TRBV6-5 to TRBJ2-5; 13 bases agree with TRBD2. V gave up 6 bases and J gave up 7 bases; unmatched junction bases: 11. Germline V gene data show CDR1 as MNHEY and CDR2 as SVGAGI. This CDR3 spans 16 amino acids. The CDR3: CASSRTSGSDFGTQYF. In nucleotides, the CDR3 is TGTGCCAGCAGCCGGACTAGCGGGAGTGATTTTGGGACCCAGTACTTC.

The CDR3 sequence is CASSLQGFDTEAFF. Here the CDR3 DNA reads TGTGCCAGCAGCCTACAGGGGTTCGACACTGAAGCTTTCTTT. The chain links TRBV27 to TRBJ1-1; 7 bases agree with TRBD1. The CDR3 is made up of 14 amino acids. CDR1 and CDR2 (germline): MNHEY, SMNVEV (reference sequence). The V gene end was trimmed by 6 bases and the J gene end by 3 bases; junction bases not matched to a gene: 7.

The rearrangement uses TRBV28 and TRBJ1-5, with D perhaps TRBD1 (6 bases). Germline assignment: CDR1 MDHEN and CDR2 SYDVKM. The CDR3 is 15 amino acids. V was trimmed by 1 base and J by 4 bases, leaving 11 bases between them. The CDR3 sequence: CASSLYRVLNQPQHF. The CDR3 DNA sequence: TGTGCCAGCAGTTTATACAGGGTTCTTAATCAGCCCCAGCATTTT.

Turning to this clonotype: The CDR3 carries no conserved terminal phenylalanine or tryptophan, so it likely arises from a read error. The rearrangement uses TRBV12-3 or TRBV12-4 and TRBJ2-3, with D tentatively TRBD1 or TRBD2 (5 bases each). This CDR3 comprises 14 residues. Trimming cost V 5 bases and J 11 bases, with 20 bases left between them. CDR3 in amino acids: CASSPGARGDEQYS. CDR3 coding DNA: TGTGCCAGCAGTCCCGGGGCTAGAGGAGATGAGCAGTATTCT.

CDR3 residues: CSARDMGSLREQYF. Here the CDR3 DNA reads TGCAGTGCTAGAGATATGGGATCCTTACGCGAGCAGTACTTC. The V call is TRBV20-1, the J call TRBJ2-7; D is uncertain. Germline CDR1 reads DFQATT; CDR2 reads SNEGSKA (reference sequence). The V and J ends lost 0 bases and 6 bases respectively, with 15 bases between them. The CDR3 is 14 amino acids.

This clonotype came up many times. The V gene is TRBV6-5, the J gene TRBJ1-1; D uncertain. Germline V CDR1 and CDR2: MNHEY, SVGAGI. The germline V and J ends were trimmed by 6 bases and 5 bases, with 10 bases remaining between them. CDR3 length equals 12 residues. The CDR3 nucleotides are TGTGCCAGCAGCCGGCGAGGGACTGAAGCTTTCTTT. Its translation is CASSRRGTEAFF.

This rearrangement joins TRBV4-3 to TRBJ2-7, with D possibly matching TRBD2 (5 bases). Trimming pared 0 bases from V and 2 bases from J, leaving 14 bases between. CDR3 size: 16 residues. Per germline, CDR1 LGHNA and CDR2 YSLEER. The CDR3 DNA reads TGCGCCAGCAGCCAAGATATGAGGGCAGATCCCTACGAGCAGTACTTC. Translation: CASSQDMRADPYEQYF.

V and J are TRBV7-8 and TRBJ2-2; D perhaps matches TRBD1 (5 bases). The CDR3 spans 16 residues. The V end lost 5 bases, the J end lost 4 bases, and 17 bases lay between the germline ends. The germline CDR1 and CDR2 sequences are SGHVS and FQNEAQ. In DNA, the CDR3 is TGTGCCAGCAGCGCAAACGACAGAGGAGCCACCGGGGAGCTGTTTTTT. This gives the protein CASSANDRGATGELFF. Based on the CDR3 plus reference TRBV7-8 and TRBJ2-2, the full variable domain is GAGVSQSPRYKVAKRGQDVALRCDPISGHVSLFWYQQALGQGPEFLTYFQNEAQLDKSGLPSDRFFAERPEGSVSTLKIQRTQQEDSAVYLCASSANDRGATGELFFGEGSRLTVL.

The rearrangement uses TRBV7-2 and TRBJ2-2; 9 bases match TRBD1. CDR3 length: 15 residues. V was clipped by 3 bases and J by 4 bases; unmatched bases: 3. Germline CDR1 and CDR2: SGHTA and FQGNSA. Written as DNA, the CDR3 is TGTGCCAGCAGCTTGGGACAGGGAGGCACCGGGGAGCTGTTTTTT. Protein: CASSLGQGGTGELFF.

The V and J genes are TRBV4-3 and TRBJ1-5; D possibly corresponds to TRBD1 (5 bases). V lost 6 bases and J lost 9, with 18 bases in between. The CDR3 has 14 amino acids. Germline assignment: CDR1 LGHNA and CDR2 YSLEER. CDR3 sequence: CASSIRTLGGPQHF. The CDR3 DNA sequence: TGCGCCAGCAGTATAAGAACCCTGGGGGGGCCCCAGCATTTT.

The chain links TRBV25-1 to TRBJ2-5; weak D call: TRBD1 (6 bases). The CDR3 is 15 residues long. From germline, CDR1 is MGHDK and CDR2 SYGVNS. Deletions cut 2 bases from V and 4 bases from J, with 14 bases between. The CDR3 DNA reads TGTGCCAGCAGTGAAGCACAGGGTGCGCTAGAGACCCAGTACTTC. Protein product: CASSEAQGALETQYF.

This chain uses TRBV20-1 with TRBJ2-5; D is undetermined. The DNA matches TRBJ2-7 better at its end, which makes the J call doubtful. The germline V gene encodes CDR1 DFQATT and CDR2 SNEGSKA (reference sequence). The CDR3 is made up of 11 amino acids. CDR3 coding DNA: TGCAGTGCTAAGTCTGGGCGCGAGCAGTACTTC. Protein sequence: CSAKSGREQYF.

CDR3 bases: TGTGCCACCAGCAACGTACTGGCCAGTGGGCAGTTCTTC. Translation: CATSNVLASGQFF. The chain uses TRBV15 and TRBJ2-1; D is undetermined. The germline gives CDR1 LNHNV, CDR2 YYDKDF (reference sequence). The CDR3 covers 13 residues. The V end was cut by 4 bases, the J end by 12 bases, with 16 bases between.

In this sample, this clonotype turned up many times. The CDR3 nucleotides are TGCGCCAGCAGCCCCGATGGGCAAGCGTCGGGGTACGAGCAGTACTTC. Translating gives CASSPDGQASGYEQYF. This rearrangement joins TRBV5-1 to TRBJ2-7, with D perhaps TRBD2 (5 bases). CDR3 length: 16 residues. The germline V and J ends were trimmed by 4 bases and 4 bases, with 21 bases remaining between them. The germline V gene has CDR1 SGHRS and CDR2 YFSETQ.

CDR3 bases: TGTGCCAGCAGCTTATTGAACAGCAGACAAGAGACCCAGTACTTC. It yields the protein CASSLLNSRQETQYF. This chain links TRBV7-2 with TRBJ2-5, with D unresolved. V gave up 2 bases and J gave up 2 bases, with 12 bases separating them. The CDR3 loop spans 15 amino acids. Germline V gene lookup returns CDR1 SGHTA and CDR2 FQGNSA. Looking up the rest from reference TRBV7-2 and TRBJ2-5 gives the full variable domain: GAGVSQSPSNKVTEKGKDVELRCDPISGHTALYWYRQSLGQGLEFLIYFQGNSAPDKSGLPSDRFSAERTGGSVSTLTIQRTQQEDSAVYLCASSLLNSRQETQYFGPGTRLLVL.

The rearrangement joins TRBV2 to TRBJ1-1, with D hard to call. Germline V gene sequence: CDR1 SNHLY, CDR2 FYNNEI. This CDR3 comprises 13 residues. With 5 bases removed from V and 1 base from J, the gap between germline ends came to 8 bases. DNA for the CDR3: TGTGCCAGCAGTACCGCGCGGAACACTGAAGCTTTCTTT. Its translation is CASSTARNTEAFF.

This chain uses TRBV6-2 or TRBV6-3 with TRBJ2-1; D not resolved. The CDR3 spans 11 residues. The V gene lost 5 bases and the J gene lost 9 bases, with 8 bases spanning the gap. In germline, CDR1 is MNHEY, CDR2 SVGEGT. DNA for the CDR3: TGTGCCAGCAGTCGTTCTGCTGAGCAGTTCTTC. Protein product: CASSRSAEQFF.

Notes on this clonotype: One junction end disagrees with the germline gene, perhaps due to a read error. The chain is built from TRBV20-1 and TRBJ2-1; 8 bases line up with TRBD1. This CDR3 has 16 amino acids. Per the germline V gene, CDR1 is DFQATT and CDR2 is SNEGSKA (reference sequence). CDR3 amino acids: CSARRGRDRLYNGQFF. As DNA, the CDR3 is TGCAGTGCTAGAAGAGGAAGGGACAGGCTTTACAATGGGCAGTTCTTC.

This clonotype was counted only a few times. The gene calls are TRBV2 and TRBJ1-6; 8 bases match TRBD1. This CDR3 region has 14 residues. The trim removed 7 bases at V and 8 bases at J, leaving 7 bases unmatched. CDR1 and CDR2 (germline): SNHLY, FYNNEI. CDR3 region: CASNMQTGDSPLHF. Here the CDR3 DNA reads TGTGCCAGCAACATGCAGACAGGGGATTCACCCCTCCACTTT.

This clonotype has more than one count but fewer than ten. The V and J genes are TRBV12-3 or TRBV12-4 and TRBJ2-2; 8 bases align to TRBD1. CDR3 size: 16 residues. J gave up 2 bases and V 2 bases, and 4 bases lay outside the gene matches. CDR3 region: CASSLRSGGNTGELFF. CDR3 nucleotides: TGTGCCAGCAGTTTACGGTCAGGGGGCAACACCGGGGAGCTGTTTTTT.